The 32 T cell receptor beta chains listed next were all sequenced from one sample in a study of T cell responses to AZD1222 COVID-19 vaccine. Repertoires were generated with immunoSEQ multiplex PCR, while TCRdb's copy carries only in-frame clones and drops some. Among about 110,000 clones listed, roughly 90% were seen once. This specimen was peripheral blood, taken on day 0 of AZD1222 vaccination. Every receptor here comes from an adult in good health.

The CDR3 DNA sequence: TGTGCCAGCAGTTACTCAAAGGGTTTGAACACTGAAGCTTTCTTT. The encoded protein is CASSYSKGLNTEAFF. This chain joins TRBV6-5 and TRBJ1-1; the D is unclear. This CDR3 comprises 15 residues. Germline-derived CDR1 and CDR2 are MNHEY and SVGAGI. Trimming left V 0 bases short and J 0 bases short, with 8 bases between.

The CDR3 loop is CASSGGLAGDNEQFF. CDR3 nucleotides: TGTGCCAGCAGCGGGGGACTAGCGGGCGACAATGAGCAGTTCTTC. The chain joins TRBV13 to TRBJ2-1; 12 bases align to TRBD2. Germline CDR1 and CDR2: PRHDT and FYEKMQ (reference sequence). This CDR3 has 15 residues. The V segment lost 5 bases and the J segment 5 bases; nucleotides outside the gene matches: 4.

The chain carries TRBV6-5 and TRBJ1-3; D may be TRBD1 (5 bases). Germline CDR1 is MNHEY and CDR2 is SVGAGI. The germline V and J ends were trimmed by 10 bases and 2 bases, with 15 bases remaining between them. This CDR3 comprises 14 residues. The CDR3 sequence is CATQGRLTGNTIYF. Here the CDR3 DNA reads TGTGCCACCCAGGGCAGATTAACTGGAAACACCATATATTTT.

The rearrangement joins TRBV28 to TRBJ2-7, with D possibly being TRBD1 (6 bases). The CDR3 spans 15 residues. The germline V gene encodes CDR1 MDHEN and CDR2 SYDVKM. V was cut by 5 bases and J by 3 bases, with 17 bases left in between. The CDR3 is CASSPRGTSIYEQYF. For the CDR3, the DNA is TGTGCCAGCAGTCCCCGTGGGACATCGATCTACGAGCAGTACTTC.

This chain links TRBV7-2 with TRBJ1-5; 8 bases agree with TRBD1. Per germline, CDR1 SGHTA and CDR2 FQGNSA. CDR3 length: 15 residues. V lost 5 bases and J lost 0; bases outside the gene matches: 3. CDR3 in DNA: TGTGCCAGCAGCCCAGGACAGGGTAGCAATCAGCCCCAGCATTTT. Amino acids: CASSPGQGSNQPQHF.

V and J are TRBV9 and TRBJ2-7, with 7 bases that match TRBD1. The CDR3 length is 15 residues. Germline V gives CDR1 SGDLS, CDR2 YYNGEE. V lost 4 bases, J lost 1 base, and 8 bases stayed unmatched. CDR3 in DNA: TGTGCCAGCAGCCCCCGAAGGGGGCAGTCCTACGAGCAGTACTTC. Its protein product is CASSPRRGQSYEQYF.

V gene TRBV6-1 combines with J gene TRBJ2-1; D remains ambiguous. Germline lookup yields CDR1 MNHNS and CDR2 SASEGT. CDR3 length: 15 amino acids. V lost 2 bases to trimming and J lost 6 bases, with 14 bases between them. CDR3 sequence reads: CASSERRLVGNEQFF. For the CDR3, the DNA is TGTGCCAGCAGTGAAAGAAGGCTAGTAGGCAATGAGCAGTTCTTC.

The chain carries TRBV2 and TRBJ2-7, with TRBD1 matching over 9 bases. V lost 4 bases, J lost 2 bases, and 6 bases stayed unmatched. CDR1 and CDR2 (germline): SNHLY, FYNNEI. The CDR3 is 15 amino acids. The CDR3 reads CASSVQGAFAYEQYF. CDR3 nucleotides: TGTGCCAGCAGTGTACAGGGGGCGTTTGCCTACGAGCAGTACTTC.

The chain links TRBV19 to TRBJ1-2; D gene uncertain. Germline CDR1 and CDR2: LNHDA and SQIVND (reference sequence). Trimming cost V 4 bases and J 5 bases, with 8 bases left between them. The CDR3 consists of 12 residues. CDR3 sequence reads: CASSTNSYGYTF. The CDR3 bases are TGTGCCAGTAGTACGAACAGTTATGGCTACACCTTC.

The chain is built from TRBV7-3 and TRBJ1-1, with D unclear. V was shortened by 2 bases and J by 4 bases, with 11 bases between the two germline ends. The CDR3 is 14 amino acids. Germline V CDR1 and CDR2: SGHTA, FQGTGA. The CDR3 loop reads CASSLWRGPTEAFF. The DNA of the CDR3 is TGTGCCAGCAGCTTATGGCGGGGTCCCACTGAAGCTTTCTTT.

CDR3 nucleotide sequence: TGTGCCAGCAGGGGACAGGGCGGCTCCTACGAGCAGTACTTC. Translating it yields CASRGQGGSYEQYF. The chain combines TRBV27 with TRBJ2-7, with 9 bases aligning to TRBD1. V lost 6 bases, J lost 0 bases, and 3 bases stayed unmatched. This CDR3 spans 14 amino acids. Germline assignment: CDR1 MNHEY and CDR2 SMNVEV (reference sequence).

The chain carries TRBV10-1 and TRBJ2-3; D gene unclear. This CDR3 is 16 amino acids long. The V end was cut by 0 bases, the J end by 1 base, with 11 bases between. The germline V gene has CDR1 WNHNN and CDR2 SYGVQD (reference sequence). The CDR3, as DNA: TGCGCCAGCAGTGAGTCTCCCGGTTCCCGCACAGATACGCAGTATTTT. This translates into CASSESPGSRTDTQYF.

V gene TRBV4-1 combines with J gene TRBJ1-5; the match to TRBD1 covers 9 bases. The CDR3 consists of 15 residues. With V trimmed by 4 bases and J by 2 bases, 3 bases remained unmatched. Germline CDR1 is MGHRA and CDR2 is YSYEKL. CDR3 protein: CASSLGQGGNQPQHF. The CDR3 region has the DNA TGCGCCAGCAGCCTGGGACAGGGCGGCAATCAGCCCCAGCATTTT.

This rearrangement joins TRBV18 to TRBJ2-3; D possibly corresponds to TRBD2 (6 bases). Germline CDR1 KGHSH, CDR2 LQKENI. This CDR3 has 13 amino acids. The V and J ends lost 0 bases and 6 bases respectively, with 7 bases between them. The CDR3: CASSPPLADTQYF. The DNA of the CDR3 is TGTGCCAGCTCACCACCCCTAGCGGATACGCAGTATTTT.

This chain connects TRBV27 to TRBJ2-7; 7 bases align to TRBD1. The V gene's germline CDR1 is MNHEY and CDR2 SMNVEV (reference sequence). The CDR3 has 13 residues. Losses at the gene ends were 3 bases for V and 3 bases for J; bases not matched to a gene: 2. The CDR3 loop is CASSFGTDYEQYF. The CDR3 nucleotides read TGTGCCAGCAGTTTCGGGACAGACTACGAGCAGTACTTC.

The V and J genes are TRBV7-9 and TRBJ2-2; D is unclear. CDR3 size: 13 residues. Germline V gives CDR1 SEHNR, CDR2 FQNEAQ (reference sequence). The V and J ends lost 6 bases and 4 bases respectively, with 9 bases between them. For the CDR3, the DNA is TGTGCCAGCAGTCCTAAGTCCACCGGGGAGCTGTTTTTT. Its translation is CASSPKSTGELFF.

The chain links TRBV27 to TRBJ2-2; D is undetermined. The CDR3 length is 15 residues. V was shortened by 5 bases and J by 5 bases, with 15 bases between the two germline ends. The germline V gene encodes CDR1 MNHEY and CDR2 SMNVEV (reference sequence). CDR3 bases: TGTGCCAGCAGTCCCCTTTGGCGTCCTACCGGGGAGCTGTTTTTT. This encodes CASSPLWRPTGELFF.

In nucleotides, the CDR3 is TGTGCCAGCAGCCCCGGGCGGGTGAACACTGAAGCTTTCTTT. Translation gives CASSPGRVNTEAFF. The V gene is TRBV7-9, the J gene TRBJ1-1, with no clear D. The CDR3 loop spans 14 amino acids. Germline values: CDR1 SEHNR, CDR2 FQNEAQ (reference sequence). V lost 5 bases and J 0 bases, leaving 10 bases between the germline ends. The entire variable domain, with the rest obtained from reference TRBV7-9 and TRBJ1-1, is as follows: DTGVSQNPRHKITKRGQNVTFRCDPISEHNRLYWYRQTLGQGPEFLTYFQNEAQLEKSRLLSDRFSAERPKGSFSTLEIQRTEQGDSAMYLCASSPGRVNTEAFFGQGTRLTVV.

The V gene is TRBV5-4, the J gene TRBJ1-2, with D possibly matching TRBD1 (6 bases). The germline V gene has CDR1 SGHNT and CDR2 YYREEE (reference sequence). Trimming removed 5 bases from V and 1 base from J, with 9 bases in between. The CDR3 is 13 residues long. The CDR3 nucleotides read TGTGCCAGCAGTTCGGACAGTAACTATGGCTACACCTTC. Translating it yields CASSSDSNYGYTF.

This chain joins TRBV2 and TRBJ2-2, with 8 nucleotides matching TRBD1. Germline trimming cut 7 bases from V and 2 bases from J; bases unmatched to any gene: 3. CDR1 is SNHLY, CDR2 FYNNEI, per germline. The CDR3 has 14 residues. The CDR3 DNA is TGTGCCAGCACCGGACAGGGTAACACCGGGGAGCTGTTTTTT. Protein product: CASTGQGNTGELFF.

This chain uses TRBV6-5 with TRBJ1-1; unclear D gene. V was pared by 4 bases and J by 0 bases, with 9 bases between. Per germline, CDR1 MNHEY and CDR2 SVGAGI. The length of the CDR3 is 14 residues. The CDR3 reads CASSSLGLNTEAFF. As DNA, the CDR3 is TGTGCCAGCAGTTCGTTGGGCTTGAACACTGAAGCTTTCTTT.

The CDR3 DNA reads TGTGCCAGCAGCGAGGGACAGGTGTACTACGAGCAGTACTTC. Translated: CASSEGQVYYEQYF. This chain uses TRBV9 with TRBJ2-7; 8 positions match TRBD1. The V gene's germline CDR1 is SGDLS and CDR2 YYNGEE. This CDR3 spans 14 amino acids. The ends lost 3 bases at V and 3 bases at J; junction bases unmatched: 5. Combining the CDR3 with reference TRBV9 and TRBJ2-7 gives the whole variable domain DSGVTQTPKHLITATGQRVTLRCSPRSGDLSVYWYQQSLDQGLQFLIQYYNGEERAKGNILERFSAQQFPDLHSELNLSSLELGDSALYFCASSEGQVYYEQYFGPGTRLTVT.

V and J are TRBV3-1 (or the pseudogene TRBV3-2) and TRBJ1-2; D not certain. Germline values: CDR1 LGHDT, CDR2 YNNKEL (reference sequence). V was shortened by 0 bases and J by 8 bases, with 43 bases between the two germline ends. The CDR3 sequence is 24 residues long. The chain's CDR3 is CASSQDSPPASVSHRRFLRPGYTF. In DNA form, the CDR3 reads TGTGCCAGCAGCCAAGATAGCCCTCCAGCCAGCGTCAGCCATCGCAGGTTTTTAAGGCCGGGCTACACCTTC.

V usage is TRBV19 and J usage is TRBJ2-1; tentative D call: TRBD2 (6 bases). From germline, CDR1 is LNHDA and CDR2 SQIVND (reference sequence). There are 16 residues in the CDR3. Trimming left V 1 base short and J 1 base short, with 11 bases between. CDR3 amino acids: CASSIAGVRSYNEQFF. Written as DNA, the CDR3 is TGTGCCAGTAGTATAGCGGGAGTACGGTCCTACAATGAGCAGTTCTTC.

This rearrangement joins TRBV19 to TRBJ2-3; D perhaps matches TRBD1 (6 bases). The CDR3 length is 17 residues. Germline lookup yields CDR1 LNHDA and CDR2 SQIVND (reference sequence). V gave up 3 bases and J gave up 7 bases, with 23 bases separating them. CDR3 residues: CASSMGASLSPQNTQYF. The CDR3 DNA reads TGTGCCAGTAGTATGGGGGCCTCCCTCTCGCCACAGAATACGCAGTATTTT.

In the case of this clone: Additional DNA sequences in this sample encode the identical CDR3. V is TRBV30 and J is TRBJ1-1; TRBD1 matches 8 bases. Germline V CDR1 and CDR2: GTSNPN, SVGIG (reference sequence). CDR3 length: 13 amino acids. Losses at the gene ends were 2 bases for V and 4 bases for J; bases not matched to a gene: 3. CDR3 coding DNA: TGTGCCTGGAGTCGCACAGGGGGCACTGAAGCTTTCTTT. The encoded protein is CAWSRTGGTEAFF.

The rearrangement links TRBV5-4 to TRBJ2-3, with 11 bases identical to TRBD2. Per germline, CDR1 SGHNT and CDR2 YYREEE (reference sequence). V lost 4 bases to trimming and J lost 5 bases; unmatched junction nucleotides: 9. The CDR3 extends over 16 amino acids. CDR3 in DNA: TGTGCCAGCAGCATTAGCGGGAGGGCCAGGGGAGATACGCAGTATTTT. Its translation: CASSISGRARGDTQYF.

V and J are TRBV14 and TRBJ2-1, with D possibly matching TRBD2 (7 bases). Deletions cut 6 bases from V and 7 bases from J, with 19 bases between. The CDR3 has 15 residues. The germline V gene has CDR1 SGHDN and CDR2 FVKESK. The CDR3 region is CASRPWGGSRNEQFF. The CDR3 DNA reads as TGTGCCAGCAGACCCTGGGGGGGCTCGAGGAATGAGCAGTTCTTC.

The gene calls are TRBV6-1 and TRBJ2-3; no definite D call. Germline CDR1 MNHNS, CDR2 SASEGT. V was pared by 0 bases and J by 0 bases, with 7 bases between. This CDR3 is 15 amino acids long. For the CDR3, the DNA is TGTGCCAGCAGTGAAGCGGCGGACAGCACAGATACGCAGTATTTT. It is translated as CASSEAADSTDTQYF.

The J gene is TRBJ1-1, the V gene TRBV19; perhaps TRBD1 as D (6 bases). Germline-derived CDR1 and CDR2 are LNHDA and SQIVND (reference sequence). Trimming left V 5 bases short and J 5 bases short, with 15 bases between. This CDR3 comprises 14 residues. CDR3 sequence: CASSPPQGGTEAFF. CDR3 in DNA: TGTGCCAGTAGTCCGCCACAGGGAGGGACTGAAGCTTTCTTT.

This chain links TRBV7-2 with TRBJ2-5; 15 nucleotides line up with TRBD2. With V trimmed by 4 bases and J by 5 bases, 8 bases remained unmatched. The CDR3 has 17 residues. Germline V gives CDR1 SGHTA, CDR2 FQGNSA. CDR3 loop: CASSSGLAGGPGETQYF. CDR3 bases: TGTGCCAGCAGCTCCGGACTAGCGGGAGGGCCTGGGGAGACCCAGTACTTC.

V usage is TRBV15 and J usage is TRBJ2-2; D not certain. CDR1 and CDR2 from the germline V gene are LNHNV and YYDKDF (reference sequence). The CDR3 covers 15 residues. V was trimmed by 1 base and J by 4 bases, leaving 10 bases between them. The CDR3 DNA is TGTGCCACCAGCAGAGTTGGTACGGTCACCGGGGAGCTGTTTTTT. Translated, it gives CATSRVGTVTGELFF.